Only one count was recorded for the clone carrying this T cell receptor (beta chain). This sample is part of a study of CD8+ T cells in alopecia areata. Overall study: Treated individuals took tofacitinib by mouth, 5 to 10 mg twice daily.

Extraction and reverse transcription of RNA yielded cDNA as the sequencing template. The method was immunoSEQ multiplex PCR; TCRdb's version includes in-frame clones alone and lacks a portion of them. The table lists about 180,000 clones, roughly 60% of them singletons. Material: CD4+ T cells sorted from blood, obtained at week 0. The sequence was collected from a human donor with alopecia areata.

CDR3 loop: CASSVGGGHSPLHF. The CDR3, as DNA: TGTGCCAGCAGCGTCGGGGGTGGGCATTCACCCCTCCACTTT. The V call is TRBV9, the J call TRBJ1-6; a weak D match, TRBD1 (5 bases). The V and J ends lost 2 bases and 8 bases respectively, with 11 bases between them. This CDR3 has 14 residues. Germline CDR1 is SGDLS and CDR2 is YYNGEE.